Shown below are 20 T cell receptor beta chains from a single sample sequenced in a study of control samples from healthy donors and cancer patients. Profiling relied on immunoSEQ multiplex PCR, and the TCRdb table lists in-frame clones only, not all of them. Of some 79,000 clones detected, roughly 84% appear once; the ten largest clones hold 3.5% to 4%. Sequencing used blood. The source of these receptors is a woman between 50 and 59 years old in good health.

This chain links TRBV6-6 with TRBJ1-2; TRBD1 aligns across 7 bases. The CDR3 has 14 residues. In germline, CDR1 is MNHNY, CDR2 SVGAGI (reference sequence). With 7 bases clipped from V and 0 bases from J, the junction kept 5 bases outside the gene matches. The CDR3 spells CASKGTAANYGYTF. CDR3 sequence (DNA): TGTGCCAGCAAAGGGACAGCAGCTAACTATGGCTACACCTTC.

V is TRBV28 and J is TRBJ1-2; unclear D gene. Trimming pared 10 bases from V and 8 bases from J, leaving 14 bases between. Per the germline V gene, CDR1 is MDHEN and CDR2 is SYDVKM. The CDR3 loop spans 11 amino acids. Written as DNA, the CDR3 is TGTGCCACTACGGGCCGACTAGGCTACACCTTC. Translated, it gives CATTGRLGYTF.

The gene calls are TRBV5-1 and TRBJ2-2; D remains unclear. The CDR3 covers 14 residues. The germline CDR1 and CDR2 sequences are SGHRS and YFSETQ. Trimming took off 2 bases at V and 3 bases at J, with 8 bases between the two ends. CDR3 DNA sequence: TGCGCCAGCAGCTTCGGAGTTTACACCGGGGAGCTGTTTTTT. Protein product: CASSFGVYTGELFF.

DNA of the CDR3: TGTGCCAGCAGCTTAGTACCAGCGGGAGTAACCGGGGAGCTGTTTTTT. Translation: CASSLVPAGVTGELFF. The chain combines TRBV7-9 with TRBJ2-2; 8 nucleotides agree with TRBD2. The V gene end was trimmed by 1 base and the J gene end by 5 bases; junction bases not matched to a gene: 6. There are 16 residues in the CDR3. Per the germline V gene, CDR1 is SEHNR and CDR2 is FQNEAQ (reference sequence).

The chain links TRBV18 to TRBJ2-1; D unresolved. V lost 2 bases and J 5 bases, leaving 13 bases between the germline ends. This CDR3 spans 15 amino acids. Germline values: CDR1 KGHSH, CDR2 LQKENI. The CDR3 protein is CASSPFQVVDNEQFF. The CDR3 region has the DNA TGTGCCAGCTCACCATTCCAGGTGGTTGACAATGAGCAGTTCTTC.

The sample holds a few counts of this clone. The chain has TRBV18 and TRBJ1-4; a weak D match, TRBD1 (6 bases). The CDR3 covers 14 residues. Germline-derived CDR1 and CDR2 are KGHSH and LQKENI. V shed 3 bases and J shed 5 bases, with 10 bases lying between them. As DNA, the CDR3 is TGTGCCAGCTCACCTAAGCAGGGGAATGAAAAACTGTTTTTT. Its protein is CASSPKQGNEKLFF.

V usage is TRBV28 and J usage is TRBJ2-5; possibly TRBD2 for D (7 bases). This CDR3 is 13 amino acids long. The ends were cut back, 10 bases at V and 5 bases at J, with 17 bases in the middle. CDR1 and CDR2 from the germline V gene are MDHEN and SYDVKM. CDR3 amino acids: CATTLEGGETQYF. As DNA, the CDR3 is TGTGCCACCACGCTTGAGGGGGGGGAGACCCAGTACTTC. The full variable domain, its missing parts supplied by reference TRBV28 and TRBJ2-5, is DVKVTQSSRYLVKRTGEKVFLECVQDMDHENMFWYRQDPGLGLRLIYFSYDVKMKEKGDIPEGYSVSREKKERFSLILESASTNQTSMYLCATTLEGGETQYFGPGTRLLVL.

In its sample, this clone was seen a few times. The rearrangement uses TRBV7-3 and TRBJ2-1; tentative D call: TRBD2 (6 bases). V lost 5 bases, J lost 8 bases, and 19 bases lay in between. Germline V CDR1 and CDR2: SGHTA, FQGTGA. This CDR3 spans 15 amino acids. CDR3 nucleotide sequence: TGTGCCAGCAGCAAAGGGACTGGCAACGGGGATGAGCAGTTCTTC. Translating it yields CASSKGTGNGDEQFF.

V is TRBV5-1 and J is TRBJ1-3; D not certain. Germline V gene data show CDR1 as SGHRS and CDR2 as YFSETQ. V shed 0 bases and J shed 4 bases, with 5 bases lying between them. This CDR3 comprises 13 residues. CDR3 bases: TGCGCCAGCAGCTTGGCGTCCGGAAACACCATATATTTT. This encodes CASSLASGNTIYF.

The chain couples TRBV3-1 (or the pseudogene TRBV3-2) to TRBJ2-7; 9 bases fit TRBD2. CDR1 is LGHDT and CDR2 is YNNKEL in the germline V gene (reference sequence). The CDR3 covers 14 residues. V lost 4 bases to trimming and J lost 7 bases; unmatched junction nucleotides: 8. CDR3 sequence: CASSRGGLAGEQYF. In DNA, the CDR3 is TGTGCCAGCAGCCGCGGGGGACTAGCAGGAGAGCAGTACTTC.

The chain uses TRBV13 and TRBJ1-6, with no clear D. Trimming left V 6 bases short and J 8 bases short, with 23 bases between. Germline assignment: CDR1 PRHDT and CDR2 FYEKMQ (reference sequence). The CDR3 sequence is 17 residues long. The CDR3 here is CASRLGPGGRYDSPLHF. CDR3 bases: TGTGCCAGCAGGCTAGGGCCGGGCGGCAGGTACGATTCACCCCTCCACTTT. Full variable domain (outside the CDR3, taken from reference TRBV13 and TRBJ1-6): AAGVIQSPRHLIKEKRETATLKCYPIPRHDTVYWYQQGPGQDPQFLISFYEKMQSDKGSIPDRFSAQQFSDYHSELNMSSLELGDSALYFCASRLGPGGRYDSPLHFGNGTRLTVT.

The chain links TRBV18 to TRBJ1-1; 8 bases align to TRBD1. J lost 0 bases, V lost 3 bases, and 12 bases had no gene match. The CDR3 contains 18 residues. Germline V lookup: CDR1 KGHSH, CDR2 LQKENI. DNA for the CDR3: TGTGCCAGCTCACCCGCGCCGGCAGGGGGCTGGGTGAACACTGAAGCTTTCTTT. It is translated as CASSPAPAGGWVNTEAFF.

The CDR3: CASSLASSGNEQYF. In DNA form, the CDR3 reads TGCGCCAGCAGCTTGGCGTCTAGCGGGAACGAGCAGTACTTC. The chain carries TRBV5-1 and TRBJ2-7, with TRBD2 matching over 9 bases. There are 14 residues in the CDR3. After removal of 0 bases from V and 5 bases from J, the junction contained 3 bases not matched to a gene. Germline V lookup: CDR1 SGHRS, CDR2 YFSETQ.

The rearrangement uses TRBV6-5 and TRBJ2-3; D is uncertain. The CDR3 runs to 16 residues. V was pared by 2 bases and J by 0 bases, with 12 bases between. Germline V gene lookup returns CDR1 MNHEY and CDR2 SVGAGI. This CDR3 reads CASSYDLNPSTDTQYF. The CDR3 nucleotides are TGTGCCAGCAGTTACGATCTGAATCCTAGCACAGATACGCAGTATTTT.

The J gene is TRBJ2-1, the V gene TRBV28; TRBD2 is a possible D gene (7 bases). V lost 8 bases, J lost 3 bases, and 11 bases lay in between. The CDR3 contains 13 residues. The germline V gene encodes CDR1 MDHEN and CDR2 SYDVKM. The chain's CDR3 is CASEGGSYNEQFF. The CDR3 nucleotides read TGTGCCAGCGAGGGGGGGAGCTACAATGAGCAGTTCTTC.

The chain has TRBV2 and TRBJ2-1; D possibly corresponds to TRBD2 (6 bases). CDR3 length: 13 amino acids. Germline CDR1 and CDR2: SNHLY and FYNNEI. Trimming shortened V by 7 bases and J by 6 bases, and 13 bases separated the two germline ends. CDR3 nucleotide sequence: TGTGCCAGCAAATTACTAGCCACCAATGAGCAGTTCTTC. This translates into CASKLLATNEQFF.

This rearrangement joins TRBV5-1 to TRBJ2-2; TRBD2 matches at 7 bases. Losses at the gene ends were 2 bases for V and 4 bases for J; bases not matched to a gene: 11. The CDR3 extends over 17 amino acids. From germline, CDR1 is SGHRS and CDR2 YFSETQ. This CDR3 reads CASSLLGLEWGTGELFF. The CDR3 coding sequence is TGCGCCAGCAGCTTACTCGGACTAGAATGGGGCACCGGGGAGCTGTTTTTT.

The rearrangement joins TRBV28 to TRBJ1-6; a possible D gene is TRBD1 (6 bases). Germline CDR1 reads MDHEN; CDR2 reads SYDVKM. V lost 5 bases, J lost 7 bases, and 15 bases lay in between. This CDR3 is 15 amino acids long. This chain's CDR3 is CASSREVRGNSPLHF. CDR3 nucleotides: TGTGCCAGCAGTCGTGAGGTCAGGGGAAATTCACCCCTCCACTTT.

The table lists this clone with a few counts. V and J are TRBV4-1 and TRBJ2-5, with 12 bases matching TRBD2. Trimming removed 0 bases from V and 5 bases from J; junction bases left unmatched: 16. The CDR3 is 20 amino acids. CDR1 and CDR2 from the germline V gene are MGHRA and YSYEKL. CDR3 in amino acids: CASSQDRRASGRAWGETQYF. The CDR3, as DNA: TGCGCCAGCAGCCAAGATCGAAGGGCTAGCGGGAGGGCCTGGGGCGAGACCCAGTACTTC.

The chain links TRBV28 to TRBJ1-2; weak D call: TRBD1 (5 bases). The germline V and J ends were trimmed by 3 bases and 7 bases, with 12 bases remaining between them. The CDR3 is made up of 13 amino acids. Per germline, CDR1 MDHEN and CDR2 SYDVKM. In DNA form, the CDR3 reads TGTGCCAGCAGTTTGGGGGGGTCTGGTGGCTACACCTTC. Its translation is CASSLGGSGGYTF.